A single sample gave rise to the 30 T cell receptor beta chains below, sequenced in a study of blood T cells in healthy people across ages (dated by TCRdb to between 2014 and 2017). Receptors were amplified or captured by 5' RACE. The run used an Illumina HiSeq 2500. A second PCR of 7 to 11 cycles was performed with a sample-barcoded 5' primer and a J-beta primer mix. The public reads were reprocessed in TCRdb via fastp at Q25 and MiXCR, keeping in-frame beta chains. Rows merge per CDR3 protein into single entries with the most common DNA and genes. Present in this sample are approximately 400,000 distinct CDR3 sequences, 52% of which were seen just once. The ten largest clones take up 45% to 55% of the sample. The sequenced sample was blood. These receptors were collected from a man between 60 and 75 years old in good health.

The gene calls are TRBV9 and TRBJ2-1; 8 bases match TRBD2. The CDR3 length is 15 residues. V shed 0 bases, J shed 9 bases, and the junction held 8 bases outside the gene matches. Germline V gene lookup returns CDR1 SGDLS and CDR2 YYNGEE. Written as DNA, the CDR3 is TGTGCCAGCAGCGTAGATGCGGGAGGTGGTATTGAGCAGTTCTTC. Its translation is CASSVDAGGGIEQFF.

The chain combines TRBV9 with TRBJ2-1; no firm D call. The CDR3 consists of 15 residues. The V and J ends lost 6 bases and 0 bases respectively, with 13 bases between them. Germline values: CDR1 SGDLS, CDR2 YYNGEE. CDR3 sequence reads: CASTRGVSSYNEQFF. CDR3 DNA: TGTGCCAGCACGCGTGGGGTAAGCTCCTACAATGAGCAGTTCTTC.

As for this clonotype: Given a much more abundant clone one base away, this may be a read error. The rearrangement joins TRBV12-3 or TRBV12-4 to TRBJ2-7, with D hard to call. There are 12 residues in the CDR3. V was trimmed by 6 bases and J by 5 bases, leaving 11 bases between them. The CDR3 is CASRGRSDEQYF. CDR3 DNA sequence: TGTGCCAGCAGAGGCCGTTCCGACGAGCAGTACTTC.

This sequence joins TRBV9 and TRBJ2-1, with a weak D call TRBD1 (6 bases). CDR3 length: 16 residues. Germline values: CDR1 SGDLS, CDR2 YYNGEE. The V and J ends lost 2 bases and 4 bases respectively, with 16 bases between them. CDR3 sequence reads: CASSVKAGTPYNEQFF. The CDR3 nucleotides read TGTGCCAGCAGCGTGAAAGCCGGGACACCTTACAATGAGCAGTTCTTC.

This rearrangement joins TRBV3-1 to TRBJ2-7, with D perhaps TRBD2 (6 bases). V lost 3 bases, J lost 1 base, and 16 bases lay in between. CDR1 is LGHDT and CDR2 is YNNKEL in the germline V gene (reference sequence). The CDR3 consists of 16 residues. In nucleotides, the CDR3 is TGTGCCAGCAGCCATCCTATTGGGGGGAAGTCCTACGAGCAGTACTTC. Its protein product is CASSHPIGGKSYEQYF.

This clonotype was seen at least ten times. The chain recombines TRBV29-1 with TRBJ2-2; 7 bases match TRBD1. The germline V gene has CDR1 SQVTM and CDR2 ANQGSEA. With V trimmed by 8 bases and J by 7 bases, 10 bases remained unmatched. CDR3 length: 13 residues. In DNA, the CDR3 is TGCAGCACCGGGGACAGAGCGGACGGGGAGCTGTTTTTT. Residues: CSTGDRADGELFF.

The chain joins TRBV20-1 to TRBJ1-2, with TRBD1 as a possible D gene (5 bases). The germline gives CDR1 DFQATT, CDR2 SNEGSKA (reference sequence). CDR3 length equals 12 residues. V was shortened by 3 bases and J by 4 bases, with 9 bases between the two germline ends. The chain's CDR3 is CSASRDSYGYTF. CDR3 DNA sequence: TGCAGTGCTAGCAGGGACTCCTATGGCTACACCTTC.

This clonotype turned up a few times. This chain joins TRBV14 and TRBJ1-1; D remains unclear. CDR1 is SGHDN, CDR2 FVKESK, per germline. V was cut by 4 bases and J by 1 base, with 13 bases left in between. This CDR3 comprises 15 residues. The CDR3 DNA reads as TGTGCCAGCAGCCCCCGAACCAACAGGAACACTGAAGCTTTCTTT. Protein: CASSPRTNRNTEAFF.

A note on this clonotype: One junction end does not reproduce the germline sequence, and a read error may be involved. This rearrangement joins TRBV24-1 to TRBJ2-5; TRBD1 aligns across 7 bases. The CDR3 consists of 13 residues. Germline V lookup: CDR1 KGHDR, CDR2 SFDVKD. The CDR3 DNA reads as TGTGCCACGGGGACAGCCTTCCAAGAGACTCAGTACTTC. Encoded protein: CATGTAFQETQYF.

This clonotype was seen more than once but under ten times. The chain links TRBV5-6 to TRBJ2-1; 11 nucleotides match TRBD2. This CDR3 contains 15 residues. The germline CDR1 and CDR2 sequences are SGHDT and YYEEEE. V was clipped by 4 bases and J by 5 bases; unmatched bases: 5. DNA of the CDR3: TGTGCCAGCAGCCAAAGACTAGCGGGACACAATGAGCAGTTCTTC. This sequence encodes CASSQRLAGHNEQFF.

This clonotype was found a few times. J is TRBJ2-7 and V is TRBV3-1, with 8 bases identical to TRBD2. CDR1 is LGHDT, CDR2 YNNKEL, per germline (reference sequence). The J segment lost 2 bases and the V segment lost 4 bases, leaving 4 bases of the junction unmatched. The CDR3 is 14 amino acids. The CDR3 DNA reads as TGTGCCAGCAGCCCCAGCGGGGGCACCTACGAGCAGTACTTC. This gives the protein CASSPSGGTYEQYF.

In its sample, this clonotype was seen a few times. The rearrangement joins TRBV5-1 to TRBJ2-5; D might be TRBD1 (5 bases). The DNA end is more similar to TRBJ2-7, so the J call may be wrong. This CDR3 is 15 amino acids long. CDR1 and CDR2 (germline): SGHRS, YFSETQ. CDR3 coding DNA: TGCGCCAGCAGCCCCGCGACAGTACCCCTCGGCGAGCAGTACTTC. The encoded protein is CASSPATVPLGEQYF.

The chain has TRBV7-9 and TRBJ2-1; TRBD2 might be the D (5 bases). The CDR3 loop spans 14 amino acids. Germline V CDR1 and CDR2: SEHNR, FQNEAQ (reference sequence). Trimming took off 6 bases at V and 6 bases at J, with 15 bases between the two ends. DNA for the CDR3: TGTGCCAGCAGTCTCGGACTGGGTGTCAATGAGCAGTTCTTC. It yields the protein CASSLGLGVNEQFF.

This clonotype came up once. The chain uses TRBV13 and TRBJ1-6; D remains unclear. CDR1 is PRHDT, CDR2 FYEKMQ, per germline (reference sequence). V shed 3 bases and J shed 8 bases, with 11 bases lying between them. The CDR3 extends over 14 amino acids. Here the CDR3 DNA reads TGTGCCAGCAGCTTCGCGACCCGGGATTCACCCCTCCACTTT. Translated: CASSFATRDSPLHF.

V is TRBV15 and J is TRBJ1-5; TRBD1 might be the D (6 bases). The CDR3 has 17 residues. CDR1 is LNHNV and CDR2 is YYDKDF in the germline V gene (reference sequence). V lost 8 bases to trimming and J lost 0 bases, with 20 bases between them. The CDR3 sequence is CATGAYGRGTSNQPQHF. The CDR3 DNA reads as TGTGCCACCGGCGCCTACGGCAGGGGAACTAGCAATCAGCCCCAGCATTTT. Supplemented by reference TRBV15 and TRBJ1-5, the full variable domain reads DAMVIQNPRYQVTQFGKPVTLSCSQTLNHNVMYWYQQKSSQAPKLLFHYYDKDFNNEADTPDNFQSRRPNTSFCFLDIRSPGLGDTAMYLCATGAYGRGTSNQPQHFGDGTRLSIL.

The chain recombines TRBV5-1 with TRBJ1-6; no firm D call. Germline values: CDR1 SGHRS, CDR2 YFSETQ. Deletions cut 0 bases from V and 8 bases from J, with 9 bases between. There are 14 residues in the CDR3. The DNA of the CDR3 is TGCGCCAGCAGCTTGGACTCAAGGGATTCACCCCTCCACTTT. Residues: CASSLDSRDSPLHF.

The chain recombines TRBV29-1 with TRBJ2-1; the D gene is possibly TRBD1 (6 bases). Germline CDR1 is SQVTM and CDR2 is ANQGSEA. The germline V and J ends were trimmed by 4 bases and 8 bases, with 18 bases remaining between them. The CDR3 has 14 residues. CDR3 residues: CSVVGAGASDEQFF. The DNA for the CDR3 is TGCAGCGTTGTAGGAGCAGGGGCGAGCGATGAGCAGTTCTTC.

The rearrangement links TRBV28 to TRBJ2-2, with 7 bases matching TRBD2. This CDR3 is built from 16 residues. V trimming: 8 bases; J trimming: 4 bases; junction bases outside the gene matches: 13. From germline, CDR1 is MDHEN and CDR2 SYDVKM. DNA of the CDR3: TGTGCCAGCTCCCCCGGACCGGGACTACGCACCGGGGAGCTGTTTTTT. Translated, it gives CASSPGPGLRTGELFF.

V and J are TRBV27 and TRBJ2-5; 7 bases match TRBD2. The V gene's germline CDR1 is MNHEY and CDR2 SMNVEV (reference sequence). V was pared by 1 base and J by 4 bases, with 9 bases of the junction left unmatched. This CDR3 is 16 amino acids long. CDR3 sequence: CASSLWPGGSGETQYF. CDR3 DNA sequence: TGTGCCAGCAGTTTATGGCCGGGGGGATCGGGAGAGACCCAGTACTTC.

The J gene is TRBJ2-1, the V gene TRBV20-1; D gene ambiguous. Germline values: CDR1 DFQATT, CDR2 SNEGSKA (reference sequence). Trimming cost V 5 bases and J 5 bases, with 10 bases left between them. The CDR3 is made up of 12 amino acids. The DNA for the CDR3 is TGCAGTGCTGATGACTCGGACAATGAGCAGTTCTTC. Translating it yields CSADDSDNEQFF.

The chain joins TRBV10-3 to TRBJ2-5; no clear D. Deletions cut 0 bases from V and 11 bases from J, with 16 bases between. This CDR3 contains 14 residues. CDR1 and CDR2 from the germline V gene are ENHRY and SYGVKD. Here the CDR3 reads CAISESGVVEVQYF. CDR3 DNA: TGTGCCATCAGTGAGTCTGGGGTGGTCGAGGTGCAGTACTTC.

This clonotype was counted between two and nine times. The CDR3, as DNA: TGTGCCAGCAGGCCCCTACTAGTAAACAATGAGCAGTTCTTC. Encoded protein: CASRPLLVNNEQFF. This chain uses TRBV11-2 with TRBJ2-1, with D possibly being TRBD2 (5 bases). This CDR3 is built from 14 residues. V lost 6 bases to trimming and J lost 5 bases, with 14 bases between them. Germline V lookup: CDR1 SGHAT, CDR2 FQNNGV.

About this clonotype itself: This may stem from a read error, because a much larger clone lies one nucleotide away. The CDR3 DNA follows: TGCAGTGCTAGAGTTCGGGGCCTGAACACTGAAGCTTTCTTT. The encoded protein is CSARVRGLNTEAFF. The rearrangement uses TRBV20-1 and TRBJ1-1; tentative D call: TRBD1 (5 bases). The CDR3 runs 14 residues. The ends were cut back, 1 base at V and 0 bases at J, with 9 bases in the middle. CDR1 DFQATT and CDR2 SNEGSKA come from the germline V gene (reference sequence).

This chain uses TRBV12-5 with TRBJ2-7; TRBD1 agrees at 8 bases. V was pared by 0 bases and J by 4 bases, with 8 bases of the junction left unmatched. This CDR3 is built from 16 residues. The V gene's germline CDR1 is LGHNT and CDR2 FRNRAP. CDR3 sequence reads: CASGLVLGQGAYEQYF. The CDR3 coding sequence is TGTGCTAGTGGTTTGGTATTGGGGCAGGGGGCGTACGAGCAGTACTTC.

This CDR3 is CASSPTGTSGGSSYNEQFF. For the CDR3, the DNA is TGCGCCAGCAGCCCCACCGGGACTAGCGGGGGGAGCTCCTACAATGAGCAGTTCTTC. This chain joins TRBV5-1 and TRBJ2-1; 15 nucleotides line up with TRBD2. The V gene's germline CDR1 is SGHRS and CDR2 YFSETQ. The CDR3 length is 19 residues. Unmatched junction bases numbered 8, after V lost 4 bases and J lost 0 bases.

This clonotype was observed a handful of times. In nucleotides, the CDR3 is TGTGCCAGCAGACCCAACGCCACGCCCCGGGAGACCCAGTACTTC. Its translation is CASRPNATPRETQYF. The chain uses TRBV6-2 or TRBV6-3 and TRBJ2-5; no definite D call. Germline V lookup: CDR1 MNHEY, CDR2 SVGEGT. The length of the CDR3 is 15 residues. V shed 6 bases and J shed 5 bases, with 19 bases lying between them.

The CDR3, as DNA: TGCAGTGCTAGAGGTTCGGCTAGCGGGAACGTCTACGAGCAGTACTTC. It yields the protein CSARGSASGNVYEQYF. The chain uses TRBV20-1 and TRBJ2-7, with 9 bases that match TRBD2. Germline loops: CDR1 DFQATT, CDR2 SNEGSKA (reference sequence). The CDR3 spans 16 residues. V dropped 1 base and J dropped 3; count of bases not matched to a gene: 10.

The genes are TRBV11-2 and TRBJ2-3; D gene ambiguous. From germline, CDR1 is SGHAT and CDR2 FQNNGV. CDR3 length: 12 residues. Trimming removed 5 bases at V and 11 bases at J, with 14 bases between. In DNA, the CDR3 is TGTGCCAGCAGCCCTGGGCCCTTGGGGCAGTATTTT. Residues: CASSPGPLGQYF.

The chain employs TRBV12-3 or TRBV12-4 and TRBJ2-1, with 7 bases aligning to TRBD1. The CDR3 totals 12 residues. V lost 5 bases and J lost 9; bases outside the gene matches: 4. This CDR3 is CASSLGQPEQFF. DNA of the CDR3: TGTGCCAGCAGTCTGGGACAGCCTGAGCAGTTCTTC.

The chain uses TRBV10-3 and TRBJ1-1; D is ambiguous. This CDR3 is 14 amino acids long. Germline V gives CDR1 ENHRY, CDR2 SYGVKD. Trimming removed 3 bases from V and 4 bases from J, with 12 bases in between. CDR3 nucleotides: TGTGCCATCAGTGACAGACCGGGTCGCACTGAAGCTTTCTTT. Protein: CAISDRPGRTEAFF.